These T cell receptor beta chains were read from a single sample in a study of a mutant IDH1 vaccine in newly diagnosed glioma. This table comes from immunoSEQ multiplex PCR, and its TCRdb copy is limited to in-frame clones, with some not included. The sample has 35,000 to 40,000 clones, around 82% seen once. Specimen: PBMCs, collected from a glioma patient treated with radiotherapy, temozolomide or both. Receptors originate from a man aged 35-49 years with glioma. Some clones in this sample may be carry-over from other donors' samples. CDR3s include the opening cysteine and the closing phenylalanine or tryptophan. Each record gives: clone size, V gene, D gene, J gene, CDR3 protein, CDR3 DNA. A D gene is named only where the DNA matches it firmly. Where a row states a size, it is once, few, many or the class of an expanded clone; other rows omit it.

clone_size: NA
v_call: TRBV15
d_call: NA
j_call: TRBJ2-2
cdr3_aa: CATSRDLYGLNGELFF
cdr3_nt: TGTGCCACCAGCAGAGATCTCTACGGTCTGAATGGGGAGCTGTTTTTT

clone_size: NA
v_call: TRBV6-4
d_call: TRBD1
j_call: TRBJ2-2
cdr3_aa: CASQEGQGGTGELFF
cdr3_nt: TGTGCCAGCCAAGAGGGACAGGGGGGAACCGGGGAGCTGTTTTTT

clone_size: NA
v_call: TRBV27
d_call: NA
j_call: TRBJ1-1
cdr3_aa: CASSSGTEAFF
cdr3_nt: TGTGCCAGCAGTTCAGGGACTGAAGCTTTCTTT

clone_size: few
v_call: TRBV2
d_call: NA
j_call: TRBJ2-3
cdr3_aa: CASSSVDYTDTQYF
cdr3_nt: TGTGCCAGCAGTTCAGTCGACTACACAGATACGCAGTATTTT

clone_size: NA
v_call: TRBV2
d_call: NA
j_call: TRBJ1-3
cdr3_aa: CASSGSESSGNTIYF
cdr3_nt: TGTGCCAGCAGTGGTAGCGAAAGCTCTGGAAACACCATATATTTT

clone_size: NA
v_call: TRBV7-2
d_call: NA
j_call: TRBJ1-1
cdr3_aa: CASSLSGHVTEAFF
cdr3_nt: TGTGCCAGCAGCTTAAGTGGACACGTCACTGAAGCTTTCTTT

clone_size: NA
v_call: TRBV5-1
d_call: TRBD2
j_call: TRBJ2-2
cdr3_aa: CASSVGGYTGELFF
cdr3_nt: TGCGCCAGCAGCGTCGGGGGGTATACCGGGGAGCTGTTTTTT

clone_size: once
v_call: TRBV29-1
d_call: NA
j_call: TRBJ1-4
cdr3_aa: CSVRTAVNEKLFF
cdr3_nt: TGCAGCGTTAGGACTGCTGTTAATGAAAAACTGTTTTTT

clone_size: NA
v_call: TRBV5-8
d_call: NA
j_call: TRBJ1-2
cdr3_aa: CASSSSTPTNYGYTF
cdr3_nt: TGTGCCAGCAGCTCCTCAACTCCTACAAACTATGGCTACACCTTC

clone_size: NA
v_call: TRBV29-1
d_call: NA
j_call: TRBJ2-1
cdr3_aa: CSVKVSPNEQFF
cdr3_nt: TGCAGCGTGAAGGTCAGCCCCAATGAGCAGTTCTTC

clone_size: NA
v_call: TRBV7-2
d_call: NA
j_call: TRBJ1-1
cdr3_aa: CASSLGSGRMNTEAFF
cdr3_nt: TGTGCCAGCAGCTTAGGTTCTGGTCGTATGAACACTGAAGCTTTCTTT

clone_size: NA
v_call: TRBV7-9
d_call: TRBD1
j_call: TRBJ1-1
cdr3_aa: CASSPTGGRAEAFF
cdr3_nt: TGTGCCAGCAGCCCGACAGGGGGCCGCGCTGAAGCTTTCTTT

clone_size: NA
v_call: TRBV18
d_call: TRBD1
j_call: TRBJ2-2
cdr3_aa: CASSPSTGGRAGELFF
cdr3_nt: TGTGCCAGCTCACCAAGCACAGGGGGCAGAGCCGGGGAGCTGTTTTTT

clone_size: NA
v_call: TRBV20-1
d_call: NA
j_call: TRBJ2-7
cdr3_aa: CSAAMGGEQYF
cdr3_nt: TGCAGTGCTGCGATGGGTGGCGAGCAGTACTTC

clone_size: NA
v_call: TRBV6-6
d_call: TRBD1
j_call: TRBJ1-1
cdr3_aa: CASRLQGAGPEAFF
cdr3_nt: TGTGCCAGCAGACTTCAGGGGGCTGGACCTGAAGCTTTCTTT

clone_size: NA
v_call: TRBV7-2
d_call: NA
j_call: TRBJ2-7
cdr3_aa: CASSTRWDGYEQYF
cdr3_nt: TGTGCCAGCAGCACTCGCTGGGACGGCTACGAGCAGTACTTC

clone_size: few
v_call: TRBV18
d_call: NA
j_call: TRBJ2-4
cdr3_aa: CASSHDRNIQYF
cdr3_nt: TGTGCCAGCTCACACGACAGAAACATTCAGTACTTC

clone_size: NA
v_call: TRBV27
d_call: TRBD1
j_call: TRBJ2-7
cdr3_aa: CASSPFGTGVNEQYF
cdr3_nt: TGTGCCAGCAGTCCTTTCGGGACAGGGGTGAACGAGCAGTACTTC

clone_size: NA
v_call: TRBV5-6
d_call: NA
j_call: TRBJ2-7
cdr3_aa: CASSPNPGVGEGVQYF
cdr3_nt: TGTGCCAGCAGCCCGAACCCGGGGGTAGGTGAAGGTGTGCAGTACTTC

clone_size: few
v_call: TRBV6-1
d_call: TRBD1
j_call: TRBJ1-1
cdr3_aa: CASKRDRDGTEAFF
cdr3_nt: TGTGCCAGCAAACGGGACAGGGATGGCACTGAAGCTTTCTTT

clone_size: NA
v_call: TRBV29-1
d_call: NA
j_call: TRBJ1-2
cdr3_aa: CSVEGTIFGYGYTF
cdr3_nt: TGCAGCGTTGAAGGGACAATCTTCGGCTATGGCTACACCTTC

clone_size: few
v_call: TRBV7-8
d_call: TRBD2
j_call: TRBJ2-5
cdr3_aa: CASSLPGLGEETQYF
cdr3_nt: TGTGCCAGCAGCTTACCGGGACTAGGGGAAGAGACCCAGTACTTC

clone_size: once
v_call: TRBV6-4
d_call: NA
j_call: TRBJ2-3
cdr3_aa: CASSDGGHSTDTQYF
cdr3_nt: TGTGCCAGCAGTGACGGAGGACATAGCACAGATACGCAGTATTTT

clone_size: NA
v_call: TRBV5-4
d_call: NA
j_call: TRBJ2-2
cdr3_aa: CASSRQRGAWNTGELFF
cdr3_nt: TGTGCCAGCAGCCGCCAACGGGGGGCTTGGAACACCGGGGAGCTGTTTTTT

clone_size: NA
v_call: TRBV7-2
d_call: NA
j_call: TRBJ1-1
cdr3_aa: CASSSLQIGAFF
cdr3_nt: TGTGCCAGCAGCTCCCTCCAAATCGGCGCTTTCTTT

clone_size: NA
v_call: TRBV30
d_call: TRBD1
j_call: TRBJ1-3
cdr3_aa: CAWSTGSSGNTIYF
cdr3_nt: TGTGCCTGGTCGACAGGGAGCTCTGGAAACACCATATATTTT

clone_size: NA
v_call: TRBV6-5
d_call: NA
j_call: TRBJ2-1
cdr3_aa: CASSYRTTYNEQFF
cdr3_nt: TGTGCCAGCAGTTATAGGACTACCTACAATGAGCAGTTCTTC

clone_size: NA
v_call: TRBV5-1
d_call: TRBD1
j_call: TRBJ1-4
cdr3_aa: CASSEGQSATNEKLFF
cdr3_nt: TGCGCCAGCAGTGAGGGACAGTCCGCAACTAATGAAAAACTGTTTTTT

clone_size: few
v_call: TRBV4-1
d_call: TRBD1
j_call: TRBJ1-5
cdr3_aa: CASSQWTGANQPQHF
cdr3_nt: TGCGCCAGCAGCCAGTGGACAGGGGCCAATCAGCCCCAGCATTTT

clone_size: NA
v_call: TRBV5-6
d_call: NA
j_call: TRBJ1-6
cdr3_aa: CASSFWSGALPNSPLHF
cdr3_nt: TGTGCCAGCAGCTTTTGGTCGGGAGCACTACCTAATTCACCCCTCCACTTT

clone_size: NA
v_call: TRBV6-5
d_call: NA
j_call: TRBJ1-6
cdr3_aa: CASRVPGITPLHF
cdr3_nt: TGTGCCAGCAGAGTCCCGGGGATTACACCCCTCCACTTT

clone_size: few
v_call: TRBV2
d_call: NA
j_call: TRBJ2-3
cdr3_aa: CASSVDTDTQYF
cdr3_nt: TGTGCCAGCAGCGTTGACACAGATACGCAGTATTTT

clone_size: NA
v_call: TRBV7-8
d_call: NA
j_call: TRBJ2-7
cdr3_aa: CASSHRRDRSYEQYF
cdr3_nt: TGTGCCAGCAGCCATCGACGGGACCGCTCCTACGAGCAGTACTTC